Listed below are T cell receptor beta chains from one sample, sequenced in a study of identical twins. One entry per CDR3 protein results from TCRdb running MiXCR on the 5' RACE reads. The table includes about 660,000 distinct CDR3 sequences, 8.5% to 9.5% detected once. These same records also appear under a second study, on yellow fever vaccine responses in identical twins.

The sequenced sample consisted of PBMCs. The receptors come from a woman aged 18-30 years in good health. The CDR3 runs from the conserved cysteine through the conserved F or W. D genes are given only for firm matches. Rows give clone size only sometimes, using once, few, many, or a class for an expanded clone.

clone_size: many
j_call: TRBJ2-2
v_call: TRBV15
d_call: TRBD2
cdr3_aa: CATSRDLPGLASTGELFF
cdr3_nt: TGTGCCACCAGCAGAGATCTCCCGGGACTAGCGTCCACCGGGGAGCTGTTTTTT

clone_size: many
j_call: TRBJ2-7
v_call: TRBV7-9
d_call: NA
cdr3_aa: CASSLVVGREQYF
cdr3_nt: TGTGCCAGCAGCTTAGTCGTGGGACGCGAGCAGTACTTC

clone_size: NA
j_call: TRBJ2-1
v_call: TRBV19
d_call: NA
cdr3_aa: CASSVTAFGGNEQFF
cdr3_nt: TGTGCCAGTAGTGTAACTGCGTTCGGAGGCAATGAGCAGTTCTTC

clone_size: few
j_call: TRBJ2-1
v_call: TRBV28
d_call: NA
cdr3_aa: CASSESRLINEQFF
cdr3_nt: TGTGCCAGCAGCGAGAGTAGACTGATCAATGAGCAGTTCTTC

clone_size: NA
j_call: TRBJ2-7
v_call: TRBV7-9
d_call: NA
cdr3_aa: CASSLGKYGSSYEQYF
cdr3_nt: TGTGCCAGCAGCTTGGGGAAATATGGGAGCTCCTACGAGCAGTACTTC

clone_size: NA
j_call: TRBJ1-5
v_call: TRBV4-2
d_call: TRBD1
cdr3_aa: CASSDRDRGYHQPQHF
cdr3_nt: TGTGCCAGCAGCGACCGGGACAGGGGTTATCATCAGCCCCAGCATTTT

clone_size: NA
j_call: TRBJ2-7
v_call: TRBV28
d_call: NA
cdr3_aa: CASTRGIPYEQYF
cdr3_nt: TGTGCCAGCACGAGGGGGATCCCCTACGAGCAGTACTTC

clone_size: few
j_call: TRBJ2-1
v_call: TRBV4-3
d_call: NA
cdr3_aa: CASSQAKELGVDEQFF
cdr3_nt: TGCGCCAGCAGCCAAGCCAAGGAGTTGGGAGTCGATGAGCAGTTCTTC

clone_size: few
j_call: TRBJ2-3
v_call: TRBV12-3/TRBV12-4
d_call: TRBD2
cdr3_aa: CASGTSGMPDTQYF
cdr3_nt: TGTGCCAGCGGGACTAGCGGGATGCCCGATACGCAGTATTTT

clone_size: many
j_call: TRBJ1-3
v_call: TRBV29-1
d_call: NA
cdr3_aa: CSVDDTAGNTIYF
cdr3_nt: TGCAGCGTCGATGACACAGCTGGAAACACCATATATTTT

clone_size: many
j_call: TRBJ2-5
v_call: TRBV29-1
d_call: NA
cdr3_aa: CSAQETQYF
cdr3_nt: TGCAGCGCGCAAGAGACCCAGTACTTC

clone_size: NA
j_call: TRBJ2-7
v_call: TRBV3-1
d_call: NA
cdr3_aa: CASSQVPDIAYEQYF
cdr3_nt: TGTGCCAGCAGCCAAGTTCCGGACATAGCCTACGAGCAGTACTTC

clone_size: NA
j_call: TRBJ2-3
v_call: TRBV7-9
d_call: NA
cdr3_aa: CASSMTVSTDTQYF
cdr3_nt: TGTGCCAGCAGCATGACAGTTAGCACAGATACGCAGTATTTT

clone_size: NA
j_call: TRBJ2-5
v_call: TRBV20-1
d_call: TRBD2
cdr3_aa: CSASLTGGQETQYF
cdr3_nt: TGCAGTGCTTCCCTCACGGGGGGGCAAGAGACCCAGTACTTC

clone_size: NA
j_call: TRBJ2-1
v_call: TRBV6-5
d_call: TRBD1
cdr3_aa: CASSWTGDNEQFF
cdr3_nt: TGTGCCAGCAGTTGGACAGGGGACAATGAGCAGTTCTTC

clone_size: few
j_call: TRBJ2-1
v_call: TRBV12-3/TRBV12-4
d_call: TRBD2
cdr3_aa: CASSHYKILAPLSNEQFF
cdr3_nt: TGTGCCAGCAGTCACTATAAGATACTAGCGCCCTTATCCAATGAGCAGTTCTTC

clone_size: few
j_call: TRBJ2-3
v_call: TRBV7-9
d_call: TRBD2
cdr3_aa: CASSPQRGVASTDTQYF
cdr3_nt: TGTGCCAGCAGCCCGCAGCGGGGGGTCGCTAGCACAGATACGCAGTATTTT

clone_size: many
j_call: TRBJ1-6
v_call: TRBV4-3
d_call: NA
cdr3_aa: CASSQDAGLASPLHF
cdr3_nt: TGCGCCAGCAGCCAAGACGCGGGGTTGGCTTCACCCCTCCACTTT

clone_size: NA
j_call: TRBJ1-6
v_call: TRBV7-2
d_call: NA
cdr3_aa: CASSFLFGSPLHF
cdr3_nt: TGTGCCAGCAGCTTCTTGTTTGGCTCACCCCTCCACTTT

clone_size: NA
j_call: TRBJ2-7
v_call: TRBV6-5
d_call: NA
cdr3_aa: CASSYSGYDEQYF
cdr3_nt: TGTGCCAGCAGTTACTCAGGGTACGACGAGCAGTACTTC

clone_size: NA
j_call: TRBJ2-7
v_call: TRBV29-1
d_call: TRBD1
cdr3_aa: CSVEGTGLAYEQYF
cdr3_nt: TGCAGCGTGGAGGGGACAGGGCTTGCCTACGAGCAGTACTTC

clone_size: few
j_call: TRBJ1-2
v_call: TRBV7-9
d_call: NA
cdr3_aa: CASSWVGSDGYTF
cdr3_nt: TGTGCCAGCAGTTGGGTGGGGAGCGACGGCTACACCTTC